The present T cell receptor (beta chain) was sequenced within a study of blood T cell repertoires in COVID-19. Study as a whole: PBMCs, B-cell-depleted T cells, or T cells were the source of the cDNA or gDNA that made up the material.

Germline V lookup: CDR1 KGHSH, CDR2 LQKENI. Trimming stripped 4 bases from V and 6 bases from J, with 10 bases between. The length of the CDR3 is 13 residues. In the original workflow: Estimation of nucleated cell counts relied on the amplification of reference gene primers. Measured with immunoSEQ multiplex PCR; TCRdb has only the in-frame clones, and not every one. V, J and clone size derive from that table, while D and trimming were established from the DNA sequence. The sample has about 400,000 clones; nearly 90% are singletons. Participant-reported clinical history was the basis for cohort assignment.

The source material was PBMCs or T cells enriched from blood (not recorded which). The origin of this receptor is a woman aged 18-29 years with acute COVID-19. The chain is built from TRBV18 and TRBJ1-3; D call uncertain. The CDR3 DNA is TGTGCCAGCTCACTTGATCGGGTAAACACCATATATTTT. Translation gives CASSLDRVNTIYF.